A single sample is the source of the 24 T cell receptor beta chains below, sequenced in a study of cytomegalovirus exposure and HLA in healthy donors. Primers: 60 Vbeta forward and 13 Jbeta reverse. The assay was immunoSEQ multiplex PCR, and TCRdb's table has in-frame clones only and misses some. The table shows 120,000 or so clones, with around 72% occurring only once. Material: PBMCs. The receptor source for this set is a man aged 25 to 40 in good health and CMV-seronegative.

V gene TRBV7-9 combines with J gene TRBJ1-3; TRBD1 agrees at 8 bases. CDR3 length equals 15 residues. The J segment lost 2 bases and the V segment lost 5 bases, leaving 5 bases of the junction unmatched. Per germline, CDR1 SEHNR and CDR2 FQNEAQ (reference sequence). The CDR3 loop is CASSLDRDPGNTIYF. The CDR3 DNA reads TGTGCCAGCAGCCTGGACAGGGATCCTGGAAACACCATATATTTT. The full variable domain, completed using reference TRBV7-9 and TRBJ1-3, is DTGVSQNPRHKITKRGQNVTFRCDPISEHNRLYWYRQTLGQGPEFLTYFQNEAQLEKSRLLSDRFSAERPKGSFSTLEIQRTEQGDSAMYLCASSLDRDPGNTIYFGEGSWLTVV.

V and J are TRBV7-2 and TRBJ1-2; 7 nucleotides line up with TRBD1. J gave up 4 bases and V 5 bases, and 4 bases lay outside the gene matches. CDR3 size: 13 residues. Germline-derived CDR1 and CDR2 are SGHTA and FQGNSA. CDR3: CASSDRDSYGYTF. The DNA for the CDR3 is TGTGCCAGCAGCGACCGGGACAGCTATGGCTACACCTTC.

This chain joins TRBV18 and TRBJ1-2; 8 bases are a match to TRBD1. V trimming: 3 bases; J trimming: 8 bases; junction bases outside the gene matches: 2. Germline CDR1 is KGHSH and CDR2 is LQKENI. The CDR3 runs to 12 residues. CDR3 region: CASSPDRDGYTF. The DNA of the CDR3 is TGTGCCAGCTCACCGGACAGGGACGGCTACACCTTC. The full variable domain, with the rest looked up from reference TRBV18 and TRBJ1-2, is NAGVMQNPRHLVRRRGQEARLRCSPMKGHSHVYWYRQLPEEGLKFMVYLQKENIIDESGMPKERFSAEFPKEGPSILRIQQVVRGDSAAYFCASSPDRDGYTFGSGTRLTVV.

The chain joins TRBV6-1 to TRBJ1-4, with D possibly matching TRBD1 (6 bases). Trimming took 3 bases from V and 4 from J, leaving 15 bases between them. Germline V lookup: CDR1 MNHNS, CDR2 SASEGT. There are 16 residues in the CDR3. The CDR3 region has the DNA TGTGCCAGCAGTGACTGGGGGACAAACAATAATGAAAAACTGTTTTTT. This gives the protein CASSDWGTNNNEKLFF.

The CDR3 sequence is CASSNSGGRDEQFF. CDR3 coding DNA: TGTGCCAGCAGCAATAGCGGGGGTCGGGATGAGCAGTTCTTC. This sequence joins TRBV7-9 and TRBJ2-1; 9 bases are shared with TRBD2. The CDR3 sequence is 14 residues long. The ends lost 5 bases at V and 8 bases at J; junction bases unmatched: 7. The germline V gene has CDR1 SEHNR and CDR2 FQNEAQ (reference sequence). The entire variable domain, with the rest obtained from reference TRBV7-9 and TRBJ2-1, is as follows: DTGVSQNPRHKITKRGQNVTFRCDPISEHNRLYWYRQTLGQGPEFLTYFQNEAQLEKSRLLSDRFSAERPKGSFSTLEIQRTEQGDSAMYLCASSNSGGRDEQFFGPGTRLTVL.

This rearrangement joins TRBV7-9 to TRBJ2-7; no reliable D call. From germline, CDR1 is SEHNR and CDR2 FQNEAQ (reference sequence). The CDR3 runs 13 residues. Trimming left V 4 bases short and J 2 bases short, with 9 bases between. As DNA, the CDR3 is TGTGCCAGCAGCTCCGATGCAGCCTACGAGCAGTACTTC. Protein: CASSSDAAYEQYF.

The chain recombines TRBV4-2 with TRBJ2-2; 9 nucleotides match TRBD1. V lost 3 bases to trimming and J lost 1 base; unmatched junction nucleotides: 15. The CDR3 length is 20 residues. From germline, CDR1 is LGHNA and CDR2 YNFKEQ. CDR3 in amino acids: CASSHFPGRTGVLNTGELFF. The CDR3 bases are TGTGCCAGCAGCCACTTTCCGGGCCGGACAGGGGTTTTGAACACCGGGGAGCTGTTTTTT.

The chain uses TRBV5-1 and TRBJ1-4; a weak D match, TRBD1 (5 bases). Trimming stripped 0 bases from V and 3 bases from J, with 15 bases between. The CDR3 runs 17 residues. Germline assignment: CDR1 SGHRS and CDR2 YFSETQ. DNA of the CDR3: TGCGCCAGCAGCTTGGGACAGCCCGGTCGTTCTAATGAAAAACTGTTTTTT. Its protein product is CASSLGQPGRSNEKLFF. The whole variable domain, remainder taken from reference TRBV5-1 and TRBJ1-4, is KAGVTQTPRYLIKTRGQQVTLSCSPISGHRSVSWYQQTPGQGLQFLFEYFSETQRNKGNFPGRFSGRQFSNSRSEMNVSTLELGDSALYLCASSLGQPGRSNEKLFFGSGTQLSVL.

The gene calls are TRBV27 and TRBJ1-1, with 7 bases matching TRBD1. CDR1 and CDR2 from the germline V gene are MNHEY and SMNVEV (reference sequence). This CDR3 comprises 13 residues. V lost 2 bases to trimming and J lost 5 bases; unmatched junction nucleotides: 2. The CDR3, as DNA: TGTGCCAGCAGTTTACCAGGGGGGACTGAAGCTTTCTTT. Translating gives CASSLPGGTEAFF.

The gene calls are TRBV4-3 and TRBJ1-2; D unresolved. Trimming shortened V by 0 bases and J by 8 bases, and 16 bases separated the two germline ends. This CDR3 has 15 amino acids. Looked up from germline, CDR1 is LGHNA and CDR2 is YSLEER. The CDR3 coding sequence is TGCGCCAGCAGCCAAGACTATACGGCCCCGGGGGGCTACACCTTC. It specifies CASSQDYTAPGGYTF.

As DNA, the CDR3 is TGTGCTTCCAGGGCAGGGGATACTCGAGGCACTGAAGCTTTCTTT. This encodes CASRAGDTRGTEAFF. The V and J genes are TRBV19 and TRBJ1-1; D possibly corresponds to TRBD1 (6 bases). This CDR3 comprises 15 residues. Germline V gives CDR1 LNHDA, CDR2 SQIVND (reference sequence). The variable domain in full, completed from reference TRBV19 and TRBJ1-1, reads DGGITQSPKYLFRKEGQNVTLSCEQNLNHDAMYWYRQDPGQGLRLIYYSQIVNDFQKGDIAEGYSVSREKKESFPLTVTSAQKNPTAFYLCASRAGDTRGTEAFFGQGTRLTVV.

The chain links TRBV7-6 to TRBJ1-5, with 9 bases lining up with TRBD1. This CDR3 comprises 15 residues. The germline V gene has CDR1 SGHVS and CDR2 FNYEAQ. V gave up 4 bases and J gave up 3 bases; unmatched junction bases: 4. The CDR3 DNA follows: TGTGCCAGCAGCTCGGGACAGGGTTTCAATCAGCCCCAGCATTTT. Residues: CASSSGQGFNQPQHF.

This clone appeared a single time. The chain uses TRBV6-5 and TRBJ1-1, with 7 positions matching TRBD1. Unmatched junction bases numbered 7, after V lost 6 bases and J lost 0 bases. The CDR3 length is 15 residues. The germline gives CDR1 MNHEY, CDR2 SVGAGI. In nucleotides, the CDR3 is TGTGCCAGCAGCCGGGACAGTTCTATGAACACTGAAGCTTTCTTT. The encoded protein is CASSRDSSMNTEAFF.

This chain joins TRBV7-3 and TRBJ2-3; 8 nucleotides align to TRBD2. The germline gives CDR1 SGHTA, CDR2 FQGTGA. This CDR3 spans 15 amino acids. With 0 bases clipped from V and 6 bases from J, the junction kept 5 bases outside the gene matches. The CDR3 nucleotides are TGTGCCAGCAGCTTAACCGGGGGGGCGAGGGATACGCAGTATTTT. It codes for CASSLTGGARDTQYF.

This chain joins TRBV11-2 and TRBJ2-5, with 7 bases matching TRBD2. The DNA end is more similar to TRBJ2-7, so the J call may be wrong. CDR3 length: 15 amino acids. Germline CDR1 and CDR2: SGHAT and FQNNGV. This CDR3 reads CASTPGLAASYEQYF. The DNA of the CDR3 is TGTGCCAGCACCCCAGGGCTAGCGGCCTCCTACGAGCAGTACTTC.

The V call is TRBV5-6, the J call TRBJ2-3; 9 bases match TRBD2. Unmatched junction bases numbered 9, after V lost 4 bases and J lost 0 bases. This CDR3 contains 17 residues. Germline-derived CDR1 and CDR2 are SGHDT and YYEEEE. The CDR3 spells CASSPLRGGRSTDTQYF. CDR3 coding DNA: TGTGCCAGCAGCCCCCTGCGGGGGGGCCGTAGCACAGATACGCAGTATTTT. The variable domain in full, with the rest retrieved from reference TRBV5-6 and TRBJ2-3, is DAGVTQSPTHLIKTRGQQVTLRCSPKSGHDTVSWYQQALGQGPQFIFQYYEEEERQRGNFPDRFSGHQFPNYSSELNVNALLLGDSALYLCASSPLRGGRSTDTQYFGPGTRLTVL.

This clone was counted only a few times. This rearrangement joins TRBV18 to TRBJ1-1, with 7 bases identical to TRBD1. Germline V gene data show CDR1 as KGHSH and CDR2 as LQKENI. J gave up 1 base and V 3 bases, and 11 bases lay outside the gene matches. This CDR3 comprises 17 residues. The DNA for the CDR3 is TGTGCCAGCTCACCCTTGCCGGGACAGAGGGGGAACACTGAAGCTTTCTTT. It is translated as CASSPLPGQRGNTEAFF.

The chain combines TRBV11-2 with TRBJ2-1; maybe TRBD1 (6 bases). Trimming pared 5 bases from V and 0 bases from J, leaving 14 bases between. Germline V gives CDR1 SGHAT, CDR2 FQNNGV. The CDR3 is 16 residues long. The CDR3 spells CASSKYRESSYNEQFF. CDR3 in DNA: TGTGCCAGCAGCAAGTACAGGGAGAGCTCCTACAATGAGCAGTTCTTC.

The genes are TRBV28 and TRBJ1-5, with D possibly TRBD1 on 5 matching bases. V lost 9 bases, J lost 7 bases, and 22 bases lay in between. Germline V gene lookup returns CDR1 MDHEN and CDR2 SYDVKM. The CDR3 totals 15 residues. The CDR3 DNA sequence: TGTGCCAGTCAGTCGCCTGGAGGGGAGGAACAGCCCCAGCATTTT. Its protein product is CASQSPGGEEQPQHF. The full variable domain, completed using reference TRBV28 and TRBJ1-5, is DVKVTQSSRYLVKRTGEKVFLECVQDMDHENMFWYRQDPGLGLRLIYFSYDVKMKEKGDIPEGYSVSREKKERFSLILESASTNQTSMYLCASQSPGGEEQPQHFGDGTRLSIL.

V is TRBV25-1 and J is TRBJ2-7, with 7 bases fitting TRBD2. V was clipped by 2 bases and J by 7 bases; unmatched bases: 11. CDR3 size: 15 residues. CDR1 MGHDK and CDR2 SYGVNS come from the germline V gene. The CDR3 DNA follows: TGTGCCAGCAGTGAAACCCTCGCGGGGGAGGGGGAGCAGTACTTC. Its protein is CASSETLAGEGEQYF.

The chain joins TRBV25-1 to TRBJ1-1, with D possibly matching TRBD1 (5 bases). Per the germline V gene, CDR1 is MGHDK and CDR2 is SYGVNS. Trimming stripped 6 bases from V and 2 bases from J, with 13 bases between. The CDR3 has 14 amino acids. CDR3 nucleotide sequence: TGTGCCAGCAGGACCCCGGGGGATAACACTGAAGCTTTCTTT. Translating it yields CASRTPGDNTEAFF.

The chain recombines TRBV28 with TRBJ2-1; D is possibly TRBD2 (6 bases). The CDR3 loop spans 16 amino acids. From germline, CDR1 is MDHEN and CDR2 SYDVKM. The ends were cut back, 6 bases at V and 0 bases at J, with 15 bases in the middle. The CDR3: CASSHGTRSSYNEQFF. CDR3 DNA: TGTGCCAGCAGCCATGGGACTCGAAGCTCCTACAATGAGCAGTTCTTC.

The V call is TRBV5-6, the J call TRBJ2-5; D possibly corresponds to TRBD1 (5 bases). The J call is doubtful: the DNA matches TRBJ2-7 better. Germline V gives CDR1 SGHDT, CDR2 YYEEEE. There are 14 residues in the CDR3. The CDR3 region is CASSPMTEIYEQYF. In DNA form, the CDR3 reads TGTGCCAGCAGCCCCATGACAGAGATCTACGAGCAGTACTTC.

CDR3 sequence: CASSLVLSGGLGSETQYF. CDR3 DNA: TGTGCCAGCAGCTTAGTTCTTAGCGGGGGCTTGGGTTCAGAGACCCAGTACTTC. This chain uses TRBV7-7 with TRBJ2-5, with 9 bases matching TRBD2. J was trimmed by 4 bases and V by 1 base; bases with no gene match: 13. The CDR3 totals 18 residues. Germline V gene data show CDR1 as SSHAT and CDR2 as FNYEAQ (reference sequence).